This T cell receptor beta chain was obtained from a study of T cells in Graves' hyperthyroidism and ophthalmopathy. There are 12 residues in the CDR3. Trimming left V 3 bases short and J 12 bases short, with 12 bases between. The germline CDR1 and CDR2 sequences are MGHRA and YSYEKL. Amplification of TCR beta CDR3 regions used RNA as the template. The HTBI primer set drove a first-round RT-PCR of the TCR CDR3. Via MiXCR, TCRdb re-called the multiplex PCR reads, giving one row per CDR3 protein. In the table there are about 700,000 distinct CDR3 sequences, around 15% of which are singletons. This sequence originates from a woman aged 18-35 years with Graves' hyperthyroidism. The chain employs TRBV4-1 and TRBJ2-1; D may be TRBD1 (5 bases). Sequences were obtained from blood. CDR3 bases: TGCGCCAGCAGCCACCCTCGACAGCGGCAGTTCTTC. Translating gives CASSHPRQRQFF.